The clone carrying this T cell receptor (beta chain) was seen a few times. Heparinised blood was drawn once per donor, averaging roughly 120 mL. The source of the sample is a study of beta chain features in type 1 diabetes. V lost 4 bases and J lost 2; bases outside the gene matches: 6. CDR1 is SGHNT and CDR2 is YYREEE in the germline V gene (reference sequence). This CDR3 is 14 amino acids long. Reverse transcription of all isolated RNA meant that expressed TCRB transcripts were sequenced. Profiled with immunoSEQ multiplex PCR; TCRdb holds only in-frame clones, not every one. The table includes 860,000 or so clones, roughly 15% detected once.

This clonotype originated in a woman under 30 in good health. Input material: naive CD4+ T cells from blood. The chain carries TRBV5-4 and TRBJ2-7; TRBD1 matches at 7 bases. The CDR3 spells CASSVDRDTYEQYF. CDR3 coding DNA: TGTGCCAGCAGCGTAGACAGGGATACCTACGAGCAGTACTTC.